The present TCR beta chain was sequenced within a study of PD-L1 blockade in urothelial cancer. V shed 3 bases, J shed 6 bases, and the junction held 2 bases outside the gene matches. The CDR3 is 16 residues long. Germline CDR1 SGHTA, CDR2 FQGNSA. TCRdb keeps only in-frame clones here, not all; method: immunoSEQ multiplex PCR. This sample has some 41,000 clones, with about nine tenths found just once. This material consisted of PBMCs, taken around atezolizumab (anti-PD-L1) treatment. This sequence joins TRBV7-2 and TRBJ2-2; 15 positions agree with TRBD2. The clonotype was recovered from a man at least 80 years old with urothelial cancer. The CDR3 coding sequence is TGTGCCAGCAGCTTCGGACTAGCGGGGGGGGCCGGGGAGCTGTTTTTT. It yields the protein CASSFGLAGGAGELFF.